This T cell receptor (beta chain) stems from a study of control samples from healthy donors and cancer patients. TCRdb keeps only in-frame clones here, not all; method: immunoSEQ multiplex PCR. The sample holds some 76,000 clones, roughly 90% seen once. The CDR3 is 17 residues long. The ends were cut back, 4 bases at V and 4 bases at J, with 22 bases in the middle. Per the germline V gene, CDR1 is WNHNN and CDR2 is SYGVQD (reference sequence). This sequence joins TRBV10-1 and TRBJ1-2; tentatively, D is TRBD1 (6 bases). Sequences were obtained from PBMCs. This sequence was found in a man aged 55 to 69 with lung cancer. This CDR3 is CASSGMVRQVFGYGYTF. In DNA, the CDR3 is TGCGCCAGCAGTGGAATGGTACGACAGGTGTTTGGCTATGGCTACACCTTC.